The 4 T cell receptor beta chains below all came from one sample that was sequenced in a study of T cells in Graves' hyperthyroidism and ophthalmopathy. Using RNA transcripts as the source, TCR beta CDR3 regions were amplified. HTBI primers were the set used in a first-round RT-PCR of the TCR CDR3. TCRdb processed the multiplex PCR reads anew with MiXCR; each CDR3 protein has one entry. This table has some 800,000 distinct CDR3 sequences, around 38% appearing once. Material for sequencing was blood. The receptors shown here come from a man aged 18 to 35 with Graves' hyperthyroidism.

At least ten counts were recorded for this clonotype. J is TRBJ1-4 and V is TRBV20-1; D is ambiguous. The CDR3 is made up of 11 amino acids. Germline V lookup: CDR1 DFQATT, CDR2 SNEGSKA (reference sequence). V shed 3 bases and J shed 16 bases, with 15 bases lying between them. In DNA form, the CDR3 reads TGCAGTGCTAGCCCGATTAAGGTAGCGTTTTTT. Amino acid sequence: CSASPIKVAFF.

This clonotype was found once. The chain links TRBV20-1 to TRBJ1-2; D may be TRBD1 (6 bases). CDR1 is DFQATT and CDR2 is SNEGSKA in the germline V gene (reference sequence). The CDR3 has 15 amino acids. The germline V and J ends were trimmed by 2 bases and 4 bases, with 17 bases remaining between them. CDR3 protein: CSARSPPDSPYGYTF. The CDR3 DNA reads as TGCAGTGCTAGATCCCCCCCGGACAGTCCCTATGGCTACACCTTC.

There are a few counts of this clonotype. The V call is TRBV5-6, the J call TRBJ2-7; the match to TRBD1 covers 7 bases. The trim removed 0 bases at V and 7 bases at J, leaving 1 base unmatched. Germline V gene lookup returns CDR1 SGHDT and CDR2 YYEEEE. The CDR3 has 12 residues. In DNA, the CDR3 is TGTGCCAGCAGCTTGGTGGGACAGGAGCAGTACTTC. Residues: CASSLVGQEQYF.

The chain joins TRBV7-8 to TRBJ2-5, with 10 bases that match TRBD1. CDR1 is SGHVS and CDR2 is FQNEAQ in the germline V gene. Unmatched junction bases numbered 10, after V lost 2 bases and J lost 4 bases. This CDR3 is built from 17 residues. CDR3 DNA sequence: TGTGCCAGCAGCTTATTTACATCGACAGGGGGCCGAGAGACCCAGTACTTC. It is translated as CASSLFTSTGGRETQYF.